Following are 20 T cell receptor beta chains from one sample sequenced in a study of T cell changes during pregnancy in multiple sclerosis. Generated by immunoSEQ multiplex PCR, the TCRdb table keeps only in-frame clones and is missing some. The data contain around 55,000 clones, 85% to 95% of them singletons. The sequences come from CD8+ T cells from peripheral blood mononuclear cells, collected in the third trimester of pregnancy. The receptor source for this set is a female donor with multiple sclerosis, enrolled in a pregnancy study.

As concerns this clone: A much larger clone is a single base away; this may be a read error. This rearrangement joins TRBV6-4 to TRBJ2-1; TRBD2 agrees at 10 bases. The CDR3 sequence is 15 residues long. The V and J ends lost 2 bases and 3 bases, in that order; junction bases with no gene match: 1. Germline lookup yields CDR1 MRHNA and CDR2 SNTAGT. CDR3 sequence: CASSDGTSDYNEQFF. Here the CDR3 DNA reads TGTGCCAGCAGTGACGGGACTAGCGACTACAATGAGCAGTTCTTC.

The chain carries TRBV4-1 and TRBJ2-1; 12 positions agree with TRBD2. V gave up 1 base and J gave up 10 bases; unmatched junction bases: 8. The V gene's germline CDR1 is MGHRA and CDR2 YSYEKL. The CDR3 is 16 amino acids. The CDR3 region has the DNA TGCGCCAGCAGCCAAGGGCGACTAGCGGGAGAATACGAGCAGTTCTTC. Translating it yields CASSQGRLAGEYEQFF.

In this sample, this clone turned up a few times. Other nucleotide sequences from this sample produce the same CDR3. The V gene is TRBV19, the J gene TRBJ1-5; a weak D match, TRBD1 (6 bases). The germline CDR1 and CDR2 sequences are LNHDA and SQIVND (reference sequence). CDR3 length equals 14 residues. Trimming cost V 3 bases and J 3 bases, with 9 bases left between them. CDR3 coding DNA: TGTGCCAGTAGTATCCGGGACAACAATCAGCCCCAGCATTTT. The encoded protein is CASSIRDNNQPQHF.

The chain uses TRBV28 and TRBJ2-7; 7 bases map to TRBD2. Per germline, CDR1 MDHEN and CDR2 SYDVKM. V shed 7 bases, J shed 6 bases, and the junction held 12 bases outside the gene matches. CDR3 length: 14 residues. The CDR3 bases are TGTGCCAGCACCCTCTTGGGGGGGGGTGGCGAGCAGTACTTC. Translation: CASTLLGGGGEQYF.

As DNA, the CDR3 is TGTGCCAGCAGCTTAGAGTCAGGCGTTTGGGAGCAGTACTTC. Its protein is CASSLESGVWEQYF. This chain joins TRBV11-2 and TRBJ2-7; D gene ambiguous. Germline V CDR1 and CDR2: SGHAT, FQNNGV. The CDR3 is 14 residues long. Trimming left V 0 bases short and J 7 bases short, with 13 bases between.

The rearrangement joins TRBV5-6 to TRBJ1-5; D is unclear. Between the trimmed V and J ends, which lost 2 bases and 6 bases, there was a span of 9 bases. This CDR3 contains 13 residues. Germline assignment: CDR1 SGHDT and CDR2 YYEEEE. CDR3 DNA: TGTGCCAGCAGCTTCTCCGGGATTCAGCCCCAGCATTTT. Translation: CASSFSGIQPQHF. The full variable domain, completed using reference TRBV5-6 and TRBJ1-5, is DAGVTQSPTHLIKTRGQQVTLRCSPKSGHDTVSWYQQALGQGPQFIFQYYEEEERQRGNFPDRFSGHQFPNYSSELNVNALLLGDSALYLCASSFSGIQPQHFGDGTRLSIL.

The chain has TRBV13 and TRBJ2-3, with 7 positions matching TRBD2. The CDR3 totals 13 residues. The V and J ends lost 6 bases and 6 bases, in that order; junction bases with no gene match: 6. CDR1 and CDR2 from the germline V gene are PRHDT and FYEKMQ (reference sequence). The CDR3 DNA reads TGTGCCAGCAGTCCGGCGGGAGAGGATACGCAGTATTTT. The encoded protein is CASSPAGEDTQYF.

The V call is TRBV7-9, the J call TRBJ1-2, with a weak D call TRBD1 (5 bases). This CDR3 is built from 18 residues. V was pared by 2 bases and J by 3 bases, with 22 bases between. Germline CDR1 and CDR2: SEHNR and FQNEAQ (reference sequence). The CDR3 loop reads CASSLRPPQGAVHYGYTF. Here the CDR3 DNA reads TGTGCCAGCAGCTTAAGACCGCCCCAGGGTGCCGTACACTATGGCTACACCTTC.

The gene calls are TRBV19 and TRBJ2-7, with 9 bases fitting TRBD1. The germline gives CDR1 LNHDA, CDR2 SQIVND (reference sequence). The CDR3 covers 17 residues. The V and J ends lost 1 base and 2 bases, in that order; junction bases with no gene match: 9. The CDR3 bases are TGTGCCAGTAGTATAGCGATACCGGGACAGGGAGCCTACGAGCAGTACTTC. Amino acids: CASSIAIPGQGAYEQYF.

The chain couples TRBV29-1 to TRBJ1-1; the match to TRBD1 covers 10 bases. CDR1 is SQVTM, CDR2 ANQGSEA, per germline. This CDR3 has 16 residues. The J segment lost 6 bases and the V segment lost 5 bases, leaving 15 bases of the junction unmatched. DNA for the CDR3: TGCAGCGTTTATCCGGGACAGGGGCGCCCTACGGCTGAAGCTTTCTTT. Translation gives CSVYPGQGRPTAEAFF. The complete variable domain, with remaining parts taken from reference TRBV29-1 and TRBJ1-1, reads SAVISQKPSRDICQRGTSLTIQCQVDSQVTMMFWYRQQPGQSLTLIATANQGSEATYESGFVIDKFPISRPNLTFSTLTVSNMSPEDSSIYLCSVYPGQGRPTAEAFFGQGTRLTVV.

The chain recombines TRBV14 with TRBJ1-4; 9 bases agree with TRBD1. CDR1 and CDR2 (germline): SGHDN, FVKESK. CDR3 size: 16 residues. V dropped 4 bases and J dropped 7; count of bases not matched to a gene: 10. CDR3 DNA sequence: TGTGCCAGCAGCCTCTTACTGACAGGGGGGACTGAAAAACTGTTTTTT. Its protein product is CASSLLLTGGTEKLFF.

In DNA form, the CDR3 reads TGTGCCAGGCTAGCGGGAGGACCGTACCAAGAGACCCAGTACTTC. It is translated as CARLAGGPYQETQYF. This chain connects TRBV9 to TRBJ2-5; 11 positions match TRBD2. Germline V gives CDR1 SGDLS, CDR2 YYNGEE. V was pared by 8 bases and J by 0 bases, with 6 bases of the junction left unmatched. The CDR3 runs to 15 residues.

This clone was seen just once. The chain employs TRBV5-1 and TRBJ2-5; 9 bases line up with TRBD1. Germline-derived CDR1 and CDR2 are SGHRS and YFSETQ. This CDR3 region has 15 residues. V lost 0 bases to trimming and J lost 5 bases; unmatched junction nucleotides: 5. The CDR3 region is CASSLAGTGYETQYF. The CDR3 DNA reads TGCGCCAGCAGCTTGGCCGGGACAGGGTACGAGACCCAGTACTTC.

This clone occurred a few times. The chain carries TRBV28 and TRBJ2-4; TRBD2 aligns across 11 bases. This CDR3 is 16 amino acids long. Germline V gene lookup returns CDR1 MDHEN and CDR2 SYDVKM. Trimming at V came to 6 bases and at J to 6 bases, leaving 10 bases not matched to a gene. This CDR3 is CASSPPGLAGLNIQYF. In nucleotides, the CDR3 is TGTGCCAGCAGCCCTCCTGGACTAGCGGGTTTAAACATTCAGTACTTC. The full variable domain, with the rest looked up from reference TRBV28 and TRBJ2-4, is DVKVTQSSRYLVKRTGEKVFLECVQDMDHENMFWYRQDPGLGLRLIYFSYDVKMKEKGDIPEGYSVSREKKERFSLILESASTNQTSMYLCASSPPGLAGLNIQYFGAGTRLSVL.

The V call is TRBV7-9, the J call TRBJ2-7, with TRBD1 matching 7 bases. Germline trimming cut 3 bases from V and 4 bases from J; bases unmatched to any gene: 3. Germline V gene sequence: CDR1 SEHNR, CDR2 FQNEAQ (reference sequence). The CDR3 consists of 13 residues. The DNA of the CDR3 is TGTGCCAGCAGCTTTAGGGGGCAATACGAGCAGTACTTC. It yields the protein CASSFRGQYEQYF.

The chain links TRBV10-3 to TRBJ2-7; no clear D. The germline V gene has CDR1 ENHRY and CDR2 SYGVKD. This CDR3 is 12 amino acids long. Trimming took off 3 bases at V and 9 bases at J, with 12 bases between the two ends. CDR3 DNA sequence: TGTGCCATCAGTGACCCTAGAGTGGGGCAGTACTTC. This encodes CAISDPRVGQYF.

V gene TRBV11-3 combines with J gene TRBJ2-7, with 14 nucleotides matching TRBD2. The V and J ends lost 5 bases and 6 bases, in that order; junction bases with no gene match: 3. The CDR3 has 14 residues. Per germline, CDR1 SGHNT and CDR2 YENEEA. The CDR3 loop is CASSPGLAGGEQYF. The CDR3 nucleotides read TGTGCCAGCAGCCCAGGACTAGCGGGAGGCGAGCAGTACTTC.

CDR3 region: CASTGTGLWGEQFF. CDR3 in DNA: TGCGCCAGCACCGGGACAGGGCTTTGGGGTGAGCAGTTCTTC. The rearrangement uses TRBV4-3 and TRBJ2-1; 9 nucleotides match TRBD1. This CDR3 is 14 amino acids long. Germline CDR1 reads LGHNA; CDR2 reads YSLEER. V lost 7 bases to trimming and J lost 9 bases; unmatched junction nucleotides: 10.

The V gene is TRBV5-1, the J gene TRBJ2-7; 7 nucleotides match TRBD1. V lost 4 bases to trimming and J lost 4 bases; unmatched junction nucleotides: 5. Germline CDR1 and CDR2: SGHRS and YFSETQ. CDR3 length: 13 amino acids. The CDR3 loop is CASSQGQLYEQYF. The CDR3, as DNA: TGCGCCAGCAGCCAGGGACAGCTTTACGAGCAGTACTTC.

The V and J genes are TRBV28 and TRBJ1-1; D unclear. The CDR3 length is 14 residues. Germline lookup yields CDR1 MDHEN and CDR2 SYDVKM. V shed 3 bases and J shed 1 base, with 9 bases lying between them. The CDR3: CASSFFGENTEAFF. CDR3 DNA sequence: TGTGCCAGCAGTTTTTTCGGAGAGAACACTGAAGCTTTCTTT.